The rows below give T cell receptor beta chains drawn from one sample of a study of early T cells in non-severe SARS-CoV-2 infection. TCRdb fed the 5' RACE reads into MiXCR, producing one record per CDR3 protein. This sample has fewer than 65,000 distinct CDR3 sequences; about a tenth occur once, and the top ten carry more than 13%. Sequencing was performed on whole blood. These receptors originate from an adult who was a healthcare worker with PCR-confirmed SARS-CoV-2 infection or an uninfected control (not recorded which). CDR3s include the opening cysteine and the closing phenylalanine or tryptophan. D genes are given only for firm matches. The size field is filled for only some rows; it gives once, few, many or a size class.

>TRBJ2-1|-|few|TRBV2
TGTGCCAGCAGACCATCTCCGAAATACAATGAGCAGTTCTTC
CASRPSPKYNEQFF
>TRBJ2-5|-|-|TRBV7-9
TGTGCCAGCAGCTCCCAGGTCGAGGCCCAGTACTTC
CASSSQVEAQYF
>TRBJ2-7|-|few|TRBV6-1
TGTGCCAGCAGCAGTAGCTGGAGCTCCTACGAGCAGTACTTC
CASSSSWSSYEQYF
>TRBJ1-5|-|many|TRBV28
TGTGCCAGCTGGACCAACACCTGGGGAGGACTTAATCAGCCCCAGCATTTT
CASWTNTWGGLNQPQHF
>TRBJ2-1|-|few|TRBV20-1
TGCAGTGCTAGAACTACGAGGAATGAGCAGTTCTTC
CSARTTRNEQFF
>TRBJ1-1|-|many|TRBV28
TGTGCCAGCAGTTCTTACAGGGTTGAAGCTTTCTTT
CASSSYRVEAFF
>TRBJ2-3|-|many|TRBV29-1
TGCAGCACGTACGGGCAGGGACGATCCGATACGCAGTATTTT
CSTYGQGRSDTQYF
>TRBJ1-4|-|-|TRBV9
TGTGCCAGCAGCGTAGTGGGGACAACTAATGAAAAACTGTTTTTT
CASSVVGTTNEKLFF
>TRBJ2-2|-|-|TRBV7-9
TGTGCCAGCAGCTCAAACACCGGGGAGCTGTTTTTT
CASSSNTGELFF
>TRBJ2-3|TRBD2|many|TRBV7-9
TGTGCCAGCACCGTAATCCTAGCGGGAGCAGATACGCAGTATTTT
CASTVILAGADTQYF
>TRBJ2-3|-|many|TRBV4-2
TGTGCCAGCAGCTCGTCAACATCAGATACGCAGTATTTT
CASSSSTSDTQYF
>TRBJ2-1|TRBD2|many|TRBV6-6
TGTGCCAGCAGTTACCCCTTTAGCGGGAGGTCCTACAATGAGCAGTTCTTC
CASSYPFSGRSYNEQFF
>TRBJ1-1|-|few|TRBV7-9
TGTGCCAGCAGCTTCGCGGGGGTTTTCACTGAAGCTTTCTTT
CASSFAGVFTEAFF
>TRBJ2-2|TRBD2|many|TRBV7-2
TGTGCCAGCCGGGGGGCCGGGGAGCTGTTTTTT
CASRGAGELFF
>TRBJ1-5|-|many|TRBV6-6
TGTGCCAGCAGTTACGGACGGCAGAATCAGCCCCAGCATTTT
CASSYGRQNQPQHF
>TRBJ1-1|-|many|TRBV6-2/TRBV6-3
TGTGCCAGCAGCAACGGGGGATCGTTGAACACTGAAGCTTTCTTT
CASSNGGSLNTEAFF
>TRBJ2-5|TRBD2|-|TRBV28
TGTGCCAGCACTAGCGGGGAGACCCAGTACTTC
CASTSGETQYF
>TRBJ2-7|TRBD2|-|TRBV7-2
TGTGCCAGCAGCCGAGCGGCTAGCGGGAGGTACGAGCAGTACTTC
CASSRAASGRYEQYF
>TRBJ2-7|TRBD2|-|TRBV28
TGTGCCAGCAGGACAGGGACTAGCGGGAGTCCCTACGAGCAGTACTTC
CASRTGTSGSPYEQYF
>TRBJ2-1|-|-|TRBV20-1
TGCAGTGCGCATCCGGGAACTTCATTCAACAATGAGCAGTTCTTC
CSAHPGTSFNNEQFF
>TRBJ2-1|TRBD2|-|TRBV9
TGTGCCAGCAGCGCGGGACTAGCGGGAGGCTACAATGAGCAGTTCTTC
CASSAGLAGGYNEQFF
>TRBJ2-1|TRBD1|many|TRBV28
TGTGCCAGCAGTTCCGGGACAGGGGCAAGAAATGAGCAGTTCTTC
CASSSGTGARNEQFF
>TRBJ1-1|TRBD1|few|TRBV29-1
TGCAGCGTTGCCACAGGGGTGGGGACTGAAGCTTTCTTT
CSVATGVGTEAFF
>TRBJ2-3|-|many|TRBV2
TGTGCCAGCAGTGAGTCGGGTACAGATACGCAGTATTTT
CASSESGTDTQYF
>TRBJ2-1|-|many|TRBV4-3
TGCGCCAGCAGCCAAGACCCGGGAACCTCCTACAATGAGCAGTTCTTC
CASSQDPGTSYNEQFF
>TRBJ2-2|TRBD2|many|TRBV24-1
TGTGCCACCAGTGATTTTAGGACTAGCGGGAGCGCCGGGGAGCTGTTTTTT
CATSDFRTSGSAGELFF
>TRBJ2-7|-|few|TRBV29-1
TGCAGCGTTGAAGAGGGTGGGACCGACCCTGGCGAGCAGTACTTC
CSVEEGGTDPGEQYF
>TRBJ2-7|TRBD2|few|TRBV6-2/TRBV6-3
TGTGCCAGCAGTACCATACCGGGACTAGCGGACTACGAGCAGTACTTC
CASSTIPGLADYEQYF
>TRBJ1-3|-|few|TRBV7-9
TGTGCCAGCAACATCGCCGGGACCGGGCCTGGAAACACCATATATTTT
CASNIAGTGPGNTIYF
>TRBJ2-1|-|few|TRBV27
TGTGCCAGCAGTCCCGACCGGTACAATGAGCAGTTCTTC
CASSPDRYNEQFF
>TRBJ2-3|TRBD2|many|TRBV12-3/TRBV12-4
TGTGCCAGCAGTATACTAGCGGGAGGCTCAGATACGCAGTATTTT
CASSILAGGSDTQYF
>TRBJ2-7|TRBD2|many|TRBV4-1
TGCGCCAGCAGCCCTATGGCTAGCGGGAGTAACAACGAGCAGTACTTC
CASSPMASGSNNEQYF
>TRBJ2-5|-|many|TRBV20-1
TGCAGTGCTAGAGATTACTGGGAAGAGACCCAGTACTTC
CSARDYWEETQYF
>TRBJ2-1|TRBD2|many|TRBV27
TGTGCCAGCTGCGAACGTAGCGGGCTGGGAGGTGAGCAGTTCTTC
CASCERSGLGGEQFF
>TRBJ2-5|-|many|TRBV7-2
TGTGCCAGCAGCCCTCCCGGCCTCAAAGAGACCCAGTACTTC
CASSPPGLKETQYF
>TRBJ2-7|-|few|TRBV29-1
TGCAGCGTTATTACAGGGAGTTCCTACGAGCAGTACTTC
CSVITGSSYEQYF
>TRBJ2-3|-|many|TRBV6-2/TRBV6-3
TGTGCCAGCAGTTACAGGGTGGGACTGCCGTCAGATACGCAGTATTTT
CASSYRVGLPSDTQYF
>TRBJ1-1|-|many|TRBV14
TGTGCCAGCAGCCGTGAAGTGAACACTGAAGCTTTCTTT
CASSREVNTEAFF
>TRBJ2-1|TRBD2|once|TRBV7-3
TGTGCCAGCAGCCAAAAACGGCTAGCGGGAGGAAATGAGCAGTTCTTC
CASSQKRLAGGNEQFF
>TRBJ2-3|TRBD1|many|TRBV7-2
TGTGCCAGCAGCTTTGACAGGGAGGATACGCAGTATTTT
CASSFDREDTQYF
>TRBJ2-7|-|many|TRBV5-1
TGCGCCAGCAGATTACGGGTTTATGACGAGCAGTACTTC
CASRLRVYDEQYF
>TRBJ1-1|-|many|TRBV7-3
TGTGCCAGCAGCTCTTATACCGACAGGCCGACTGAAGCTTTCTTT
CASSSYTDRPTEAFF
>TRBJ2-6|-|few|TRBV2
TGTGCCAGAGGGGAGACAGGGAGGTCTGGGGCCAACGTCCTGACTTTC
CARGETGRSGANVLTF
>TRBJ2-1|-|many|TRBV14
TGTGCCAGCAGCCACGCGGGCGCAGGCTTCTACAATGAGCAGTTCTTC
CASSHAGAGFYNEQFF
>TRBJ2-1|-|many|TRBV4-1
TGCGCCAGCAGCCAAAAGTGGGACCAATTCCGTAATGAGCAGTTCTTC
CASSQKWDQFRNEQFF
>TRBJ2-7|TRBD1|few|TRBV4-1
TGCGCCAGCAGCCAAGCGGACAGGGGGCGCGAGCAGTACTTC
CASSQADRGREQYF
>TRBJ1-1|-|many|TRBV5-6
TGTGCCAGCAGCGCCTTTTCGAGTCGAACTGAAGCTTTCTTT
CASSAFSSRTEAFF
>TRBJ2-3|-|many|TRBV20-1
TGCAGTGCTAGACAGACAGAAAAATCCACAGATACGCAGTATTTT
CSARQTEKSTDTQYF
>TRBJ1-4|-|-|TRBV14
TGTGCCAGCAGCCAATTTATTGGGGCTAGTGAAAAACTGTTTTTT
CASSQFIGASEKLFF
>TRBJ2-5|-|many|TRBV20-1
TGCAGTGCTAGGTACAGAAACCAAGAGACCCAGTACTTC
CSARYRNQETQYF
>TRBJ2-1|TRBD2|few|TRBV2
TGTGCCAGCAGTGCTCTGGGACTAGCGGGAGTGGATGAGCAGTTCTTC
CASSALGLAGVDEQFF